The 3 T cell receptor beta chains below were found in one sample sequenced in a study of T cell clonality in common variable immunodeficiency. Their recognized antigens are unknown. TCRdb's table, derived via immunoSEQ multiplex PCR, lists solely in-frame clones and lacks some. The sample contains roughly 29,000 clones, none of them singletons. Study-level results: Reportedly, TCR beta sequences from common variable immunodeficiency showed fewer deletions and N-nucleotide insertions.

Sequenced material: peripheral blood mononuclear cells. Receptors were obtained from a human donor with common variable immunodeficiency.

The CDR3 loop is CASSRQTLIQGAVDEQFF. CDR3 bases read: TGTGCCAGCTCACGACAAACTCTTATTCAGGGGGCTGTCGATGAG. The genes are TRBV18 and TRBJ2-1; 8 bases match TRBD1. From the germline J gene comes the end of the CDR3, since the read stops 3 residues before it. CDR1 KGHSH and CDR2 LQKENI come from the germline V gene. The V segment lost 4 bases and the J segment 8 bases; nucleotides outside the gene matches: 19. This CDR3 is built from 18 residues.

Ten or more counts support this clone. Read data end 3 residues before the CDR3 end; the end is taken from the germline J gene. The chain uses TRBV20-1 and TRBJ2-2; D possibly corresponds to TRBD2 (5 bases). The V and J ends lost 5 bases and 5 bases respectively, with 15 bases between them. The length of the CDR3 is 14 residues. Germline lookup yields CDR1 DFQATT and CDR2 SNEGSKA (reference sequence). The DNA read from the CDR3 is TGCAGTGCTGGCCGGACTGGCCTTACCGGGGAG. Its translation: CSAGRTGLTGE. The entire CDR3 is CSAGRTGLTGELFF.

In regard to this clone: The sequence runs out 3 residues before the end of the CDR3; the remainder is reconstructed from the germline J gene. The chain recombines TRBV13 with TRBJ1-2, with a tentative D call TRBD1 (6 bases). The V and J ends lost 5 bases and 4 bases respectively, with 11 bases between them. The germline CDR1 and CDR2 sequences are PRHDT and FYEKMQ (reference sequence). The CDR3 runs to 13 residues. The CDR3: CASSNQGPYGYTF. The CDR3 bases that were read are TGTGCCAGCAGCAACCAGGGGCCCTATGGC.